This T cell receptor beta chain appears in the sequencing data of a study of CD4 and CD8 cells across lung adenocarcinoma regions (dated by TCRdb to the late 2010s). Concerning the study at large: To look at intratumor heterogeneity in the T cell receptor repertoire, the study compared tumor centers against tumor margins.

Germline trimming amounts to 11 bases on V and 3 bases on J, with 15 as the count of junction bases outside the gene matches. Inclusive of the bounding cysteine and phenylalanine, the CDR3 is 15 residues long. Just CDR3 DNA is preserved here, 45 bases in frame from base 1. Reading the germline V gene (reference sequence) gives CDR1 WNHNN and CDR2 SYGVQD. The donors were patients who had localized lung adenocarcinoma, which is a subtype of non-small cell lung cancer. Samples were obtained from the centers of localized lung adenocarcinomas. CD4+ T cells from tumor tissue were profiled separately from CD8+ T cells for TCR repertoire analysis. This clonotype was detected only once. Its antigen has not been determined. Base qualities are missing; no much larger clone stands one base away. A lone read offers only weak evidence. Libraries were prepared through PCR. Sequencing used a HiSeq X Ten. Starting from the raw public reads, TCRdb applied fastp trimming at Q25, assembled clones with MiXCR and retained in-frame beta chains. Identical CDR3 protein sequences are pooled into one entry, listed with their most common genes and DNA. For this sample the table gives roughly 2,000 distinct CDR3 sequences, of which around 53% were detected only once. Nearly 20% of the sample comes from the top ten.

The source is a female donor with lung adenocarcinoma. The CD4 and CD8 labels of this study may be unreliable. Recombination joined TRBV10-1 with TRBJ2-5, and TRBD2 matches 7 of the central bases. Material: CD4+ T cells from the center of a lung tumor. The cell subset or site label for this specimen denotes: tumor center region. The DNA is TGCGCCGGGGGGGTTGGTGGGAGGGCCAAAGAGACCCAGTACTTC. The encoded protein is CAGGVGGRAKETQYF.